The source of this T cell receptor (beta chain) is a study of beta chain features in type 1 diabetes. Study in general: Researchers looked at 107,917,701 sorted cells across all samples.

This clone was counted only a few times. Its antigen is unknown. Study-wide findings and caveats: Type 1 diabetes patients had TCRB CDR3s that were shorter (moderately but significantly so) in all four CD4+ subsets. Patients' naive, central memory and regulatory TCRB repertoires appeared more alike than those of healthy donors. Whatever favoring of shorter templates PCR might show would apply equally to patients and controls.

The authors reverse transcribed all of the isolated RNA, so sequencing captured expressed TCRB transcripts. TCRdb's copy holds only in-frame clones and misses some; the assay was immunoSEQ multiplex PCR. The top ten clones hold around 0.03% of a sample with approximately 260,000 clones, roughly 21% of them seen once. This sequence originates from a woman aged 40-49 years with type 1 diabetes. The sequencing sample was made of naive CD4+ T cells from blood.

The CDR3 sequence: CASSLAGSGRSAYEQYF. In DNA, the CDR3 is TGCGCCAGCAGCTTGGCGGGTAGCGGGAGATCGGCCTACGAGCAGTACTTC. V is TRBV5-1 and J is TRBJ2-7, with 9 bases fitting TRBD2. With V trimmed by 0 bases and J by 2 bases, 9 bases remained unmatched. Germline lookup yields CDR1 SGHRS and CDR2 YFSETQ. The CDR3 is 17 residues long.